Presented here are 16 T cell receptor beta chains from one specimen sequenced in a study of early T cells in non-severe SARS-CoV-2 infection. TCRdb passed the 5' RACE reads through MiXCR, listing each CDR3 protein once. The sample holds tens of thousands of distinct CDR3 sequences, around 4.6% seen once. Sequencing was carried out using whole blood. The receptor set was obtained from an adult who was a healthcare worker with PCR-confirmed SARS-CoV-2 infection or an uninfected control (not recorded which).

This clonotype has a count of ten or more. This chain's CDR3 is CASSLVGINYGYTF. The CDR3 region has the DNA TGTGCCAGCAGCTTGGTGGGGATAAACTATGGCTACACCTTC. This rearrangement joins TRBV5-6 to TRBJ1-2; unclear D gene. The CDR3 covers 14 residues. V lost 0 bases to trimming and J lost 2 bases, with 8 bases between them. CDR1 and CDR2 from the germline V gene are SGHDT and YYEEEE.

In this sample, this clonotype turned up many times. Here the CDR3 DNA reads TGTGCCACCAGCAGAGATAGGGGGAACACTGAAGCTTTCTTT. The encoded protein is CATSRDRGNTEAFF. The J gene is TRBJ1-1, the V gene TRBV15, with D perhaps matching TRBD1 (5 bases). There are 14 residues in the CDR3. The V end was cut by 0 bases, the J end by 1 base, with 6 bases between. Germline V gives CDR1 LNHNV, CDR2 YYDKDF (reference sequence).

The chain has TRBV19 and TRBJ2-1; TRBD2 matches 7 bases. Losses at the gene ends were 6 bases for V and 6 bases for J; bases not matched to a gene: 8. The CDR3 runs 14 residues. Per the germline V gene, CDR1 is LNHDA and CDR2 is SQIVND (reference sequence). The CDR3 nucleotides are TGTGCCAGTAGAGGACTAGAAGGGAGCAATGAGCAGTTCTTC. It encodes CASRGLEGSNEQFF.

The sample holds many counts of this clonotype. This chain uses TRBV3-1 with TRBJ2-3; D gene ambiguous. V dropped 4 bases and J dropped 3 bases, with 17 bases sitting between them. This CDR3 is 16 amino acids long. Germline V gene lookup returns CDR1 LGHDT and CDR2 YNNKEL (reference sequence). CDR3 sequence: CASSPRLWGETDTQYF. The CDR3 DNA reads as TGTGCCAGCAGCCCCCGTTTATGGGGTGAGACAGATACGCAGTATTTT.

This clonotype occurred a few times. The chain carries TRBV28 and TRBJ2-1; D not certain. The CDR3 is 12 residues long. Germline V gene lookup returns CDR1 MDHEN and CDR2 SYDVKM. Deletions cut 6 bases from V and 1 base from J, with 4 bases between. The CDR3 protein is CASRPSYNEQFF. The CDR3 DNA follows: TGTGCCAGCAGACCTTCCTACAATGAGCAGTTCTTC. Drawing the rest from reference TRBV28 and TRBJ2-1, the complete variable domain is DVKVTQSSRYLVKRTGEKVFLECVQDMDHENMFWYRQDPGLGLRLIYFSYDVKMKEKGDIPEGYSVSREKKERFSLILESASTNQTSMYLCASRPSYNEQFFGPGTRLTVL.

This clonotype was observed many times. This chain connects TRBV20-1 to TRBJ2-1; tentatively, D is TRBD2 (5 bases). V was clipped by 5 bases and J by 2 bases, with 10 bases between them. Germline-derived CDR1 and CDR2 are DFQATT and SNEGSKA (reference sequence). CDR3 length: 13 residues. CDR3 loop: CSAFGLTYNEQFF. CDR3 bases: TGCAGTGCTTTTGGACTGACCTACAATGAGCAGTTCTTC.

This clonotype was seen ten or more times. The genes are TRBV7-9 and TRBJ2-5; 7 bases map to TRBD1. CDR1 and CDR2 from the germline V gene are SEHNR and FQNEAQ (reference sequence). The CDR3 totals 17 residues. V shed 3 bases, J shed 4 bases, and the junction held 14 bases outside the gene matches. CDR3 loop: CASSFYRETGFGETQYF. CDR3 DNA: TGTGCCAGCAGCTTTTACCGTGAGACAGGGTTTGGAGAGACCCAGTACTTC.

This clonotype was picked up many times. The chain has TRBV5-1 and TRBJ2-1; TRBD2 aligns across 9 bases. This CDR3 region has 13 residues. CDR1 SGHRS and CDR2 YFSETQ come from the germline V gene. J was trimmed by 6 bases and V by 7 bases; bases with no gene match: 5. The CDR3: CASGLALGNEQFF. CDR3 in DNA: TGCGCCAGCGGACTAGCGCTAGGCAATGAGCAGTTCTTC.

V gene TRBV15 combines with J gene TRBJ1-2; the match to TRBD1 covers 8 bases. There are 19 residues in the CDR3. Per germline, CDR1 LNHNV and CDR2 YYDKDF (reference sequence). J gave up 2 bases and V 0 bases, and 14 bases lay outside the gene matches. CDR3 sequence: CATSRDSPSVRGPNYGYTF. For the CDR3, the DNA is TGTGCCACCAGCAGAGATAGCCCTTCTGTCAGGGGGCCAAACTATGGCTACACCTTC.

This clonotype was counted many times. The rearrangement uses TRBV7-2 and TRBJ2-7, with TRBD2 matching 11 bases. CDR3 length: 16 amino acids. V shed 1 base and J 4 bases; nucleotides not matched to a gene: 6. Germline V CDR1 and CDR2: SGHTA, FQGNSA. The CDR3 DNA sequence: TGTGCCAGCAGCTTAGAGATAGCGGGGGGGCCTTACGAGCAGTACTTC. Its protein is CASSLEIAGGPYEQYF.

This clonotype was detected a few times. The chain recombines TRBV27 with TRBJ1-2; TRBD1 might be the D (5 bases). CDR1 and CDR2 (germline): MNHEY, SMNVEV (reference sequence). The CDR3 consists of 16 residues. Trimming cost V 3 bases and J 0 bases, with 14 bases left between them. The CDR3 coding sequence is TGTGCCAGCAGTTTCCGCCGGGGGGACTCTAACTATGGCTACACCTTC. This translates into CASSFRRGDSNYGYTF.

The sample holds many counts of this clonotype. V gene TRBV29-1 combines with J gene TRBJ1-5; TRBD1 aligns across 10 bases. Germline V gene sequence: CDR1 SQVTM, CDR2 ANQGSEA. The junction had 5 bases not matched to a gene; V was cut back by 8 bases and J by 4 bases. The CDR3 runs to 13 residues. For the CDR3, the DNA is TGCAGCATCCGGACAGGGGGAAATCAGCCCCAGCATTTT. This gives the protein CSIRTGGNQPQHF.

The chain has TRBV4-1 and TRBJ2-1, with D possibly being TRBD1 (6 bases). Germline V gene sequence: CDR1 MGHRA, CDR2 YSYEKL. Trimming removed 0 bases from V and 6 bases from J, with 12 bases in between. This CDR3 region has 15 residues. CDR3 loop: CASSQDTGPRNEQFF. The CDR3 DNA reads TGCGCCAGCAGCCAAGATACAGGGCCGCGCAATGAGCAGTTCTTC.

The V gene is TRBV27, the J gene TRBJ1-1, with 8 bases that match TRBD1. The V gene end was trimmed by 6 bases and the J gene end by 5 bases; junction bases not matched to a gene: 17. From germline, CDR1 is MNHEY and CDR2 SMNVEV (reference sequence). This CDR3 has 17 residues. In DNA form, the CDR3 reads TGTGCCAGCAGCTTTGGACACCGGACAGGGACGGGTACTGAAGCTTTCTTT. Its protein is CASSFGHRTGTGTEAFF.

This clonotype was picked up many times. The chain links TRBV6-6 to TRBJ1-2; no firm D call. Germline V gene lookup returns CDR1 MNHNY and CDR2 SVGAGI (reference sequence). The V and J ends lost 6 bases and 7 bases respectively, with 24 bases between them. The CDR3 length is 16 residues. CDR3 nucleotide sequence: TGTGCCAGCAGGGCGGGCCAGACCCACCCAGCGGGTGGCTACACCTTC. It translates to CASRAGQTHPAGGYTF.

This clonotype has at least ten counts. V gene TRBV9 combines with J gene TRBJ1-6; 9 nucleotides align to TRBD1. Germline V gene data show CDR1 as SGDLS and CDR2 as YYNGEE. J lost 0 bases, V lost 0 bases, and 1 base had no gene match. The CDR3 spans 17 residues. CDR3 amino acids: CASSVEGQGSYNSPLHF. CDR3 sequence (DNA): TGTGCCAGCAGCGTAGAGGGACAGGGCTCCTATAATTCACCCCTCCACTTT.